This is a list of T cell receptor beta chains from one sample in a study of T-cell reconstitution after alpha-beta-depleted transplantation in children. Via MiXCR, TCRdb re-called the PCR reads, giving one row per CDR3 protein. The sample consists of about 980,000 distinct CDR3 sequences, 25% to 35% of them appearing once. The sequenced sample was PBMCs, mostly from graft donor cells, obtained 360 days after TCRalphabeta/CD19-depleted stem cell transplant. These receptors came from a boy in the first two years of life who had a stem cell transplant for SCID, so the T cells may come from the graft donor. The CDR3 runs from the conserved cysteine through the conserved F or W. The D gene is left open where the match is weak. Clone sizes are given selectively: once, few, many, or a class where the clone is expanded.

size: few
D: TRBD2
J: TRBJ2-7
V: TRBV2
CDR3: CASTGTSFDEQYF
DNA: TGTGCCAGCACCGGGACTAGTTTCGACGAGCAGTACTTC

size: NA
D: NA
J: TRBJ2-7
V: TRBV12-5
CDR3: CASGLVGRSYEQYF
DNA: TGTGCTAGTGGTTTGGTAGGCAGGTCCTACGAGCAGTACTTC

size: once
D: TRBD2
J: TRBJ2-5
V: TRBV6-6
CDR3: CASRSGGAGTQYF
DNA: TGTGCCAGCAGGTCCGGGGGGGCGGGGACCCAGTACTTC

size: few
D: NA
J: TRBJ2-7
V: TRBV5-1
CDR3: CASSLEWGGRYEQYF
DNA: TGCGCCAGCAGCTTGGAGTGGGGGGGCCGATACGAGCAGTACTTC

size: few
D: TRBD2
J: TRBJ2-1
V: TRBV5-5
CDR3: CASSAPQLAGGINEQFF
DNA: TGTGCCAGCAGCGCCCCCCAACTAGCGGGGGGGATAAATGAGCAGTTCTTC

size: NA
D: NA
J: TRBJ1-1
V: TRBV7-2
CDR3: CASSFGVETEAFF
DNA: TGTGCCAGCAGCTTTGGAGTCGAGACTGAAGCTTTCTTT

size: NA
D: TRBD2
J: TRBJ2-5
V: TRBV27
CDR3: CASSPPGTSGGSAQYF
DNA: TGTGCCAGCAGTCCCCCCGGGACTAGCGGGGGGTCGGCCCAGTACTTC

size: few
D: NA
J: TRBJ1-3
V: TRBV5-6
CDR3: CASSLRGHGNTIYF
DNA: TGTGCCAGCAGCTTGCGGGGTCACGGAAACACCATATATTTT

size: NA
D: TRBD1
J: TRBJ1-4
V: TRBV5-8
CDR3: CASSLDWTGGNEKLFF
DNA: TGTGCCAGCAGCCTAGATTGGACAGGGGGTAATGAAAAACTGTTTTTT

size: few
D: NA
J: TRBJ2-3
V: TRBV12-3/TRBV12-4
CDR3: CASNYGAPTDTQYF
DNA: TGTGCCAGTAACTACGGGGCCCCCACAGATACGCAGTATTTT

size: few
D: TRBD1
J: TRBJ2-1
V: TRBV6-5
CDR3: CASSYSGTGGGEQFF
DNA: TGTGCCAGCAGTTACTCGGGGACAGGGGGAGGGGAGCAGTTCTTC

size: few
D: TRBD1
J: TRBJ1-4
V: TRBV5-1
CDR3: CASSSTTGTGGEKLFF
DNA: TGCGCCAGCAGCTCGACCACCGGGACAGGGGGAGAAAAACTGTTTTTT

size: NA
D: NA
J: TRBJ2-2
V: TRBV24-1
CDR3: CATSDLPANTGELFF
DNA: TGTGCCACCAGTGATTTGCCAGCGAACACCGGGGAGCTGTTTTTT

size: NA
D: NA
J: TRBJ2-7
V: TRBV7-9
CDR3: CASSRAPEQYF
DNA: TGTGCCAGCAGCCGAGCTCCCGAGCAGTACTTC

size: few
D: NA
J: TRBJ2-1
V: TRBV19
CDR3: CASSIPQGGDEQFF
DNA: TGTGCCAGTAGTATCCCACAGGGAGGGGATGAGCAGTTCTTC

size: few
D: TRBD2
J: TRBJ2-1
V: TRBV20-1
CDR3: CSASLVGRGKGRGEQFF
DNA: TGCAGTGCTAGTCTGGTGGGGCGGGGGAAAGGAAGGGGTGAGCAGTTCTTC

size: NA
D: TRBD2
J: TRBJ2-7
V: TRBV20-1
CDR3: CSARELSGGAHEQYF
DNA: TGCAGTGCTAGAGAACTCAGCGGGGGGGCCCACGAGCAGTACTTC

size: NA
D: TRBD1
J: TRBJ2-1
V: TRBV6-1
CDR3: CASSPYRGRKYNEQFF
DNA: TGTGCCAGCAGCCCGTACAGGGGGCGAAAATACAATGAGCAGTTCTTC

size: NA
D: NA
J: TRBJ2-3
V: TRBV28
CDR3: CASKTRAPGPTDTQYF
DNA: TGTGCCAGCAAAACGAGGGCTCCAGGCCCCACAGATACGCAGTATTTT

size: NA
D: TRBD2
J: TRBJ2-2
V: TRBV28
CDR3: CASRVTSGGAGELFF
DNA: TGTGCCAGCAGGGTGACTAGCGGGGGGGCCGGGGAGCTGTTTTTT

size: NA
D: NA
J: TRBJ2-7
V: TRBV7-2
CDR3: CASSLDGHSYEQYF
DNA: TGTGCCAGCAGCTTAGATGGACATTCCTACGAGCAGTACTTC

size: few
D: TRBD1
J: TRBJ1-1
V: TRBV29-1
CDR3: CSVGGQKNTEAFF
DNA: TGCAGCGTTGGGGGACAGAAGAACACTGAAGCTTTCTTT

size: few
D: TRBD2
J: TRBJ2-1
V: TRBV9
CDR3: CASSPTSVQNNEQFF
DNA: TGTGCCAGCAGCCCTACTAGCGTCCAAAACAATGAGCAGTTCTTC

size: NA
D: NA
J: TRBJ2-7
V: TRBV10-3
CDR3: CAISESTLAYEQYF
DNA: TGTGCCATCAGTGAAAGCACCCTAGCCTACGAGCAGTACTTC

size: NA
D: TRBD2
J: TRBJ2-7
V: TRBV5-1
CDR3: CASSKRSGGPYEQYF
DNA: TGCGCCAGCAGTAAGCGTAGCGGGGGCCCCTACGAGCAGTACTTC

size: NA
D: TRBD2
J: TRBJ2-5
V: TRBV5-6
CDR3: CASSFGLAYGETQYF
DNA: TGTGCCAGCAGCTTCGGACTAGCTTACGGAGAGACCCAGTACTTC

size: NA
D: TRBD1
J: TRBJ2-1
V: TRBV6-1
CDR3: CASRLRGRNSNEQFF
DNA: TGTGCCAGCAGATTGAGGGGGCGCAACTCCAATGAGCAGTTCTTC

size: NA
D: TRBD1
J: TRBJ2-6
V: TRBV4-3
CDR3: CASSQVYSPSGGAGANVLTF
DNA: TGCGCCAGCAGCCAAGTATATTCTCCTTCAGGGGGTGCTGGGGCCAACGTCCTGACTTTC

size: NA
D: NA
J: TRBJ2-5
V: TRBV7-2
CDR3: CASSPSLIRVTQYF
DNA: TGTGCCAGCAGCCCCAGCTTAATCAGGGTGACCCAGTACTTC

size: NA
D: NA
J: TRBJ1-2
V: TRBV3-1
CDR3: CASSQVRSGGIRDGYTF
DNA: TGTGCCAGCAGCCAAGTACGTAGTGGCGGGATTCGGGATGGCTACACCTTC

size: NA
D: NA
J: TRBJ2-7
V: TRBV24-1
CDR3: CATSDLGGGEQYF
DNA: TGTGCCACCAGTGATTTAGGGGGAGGCGAGCAGTACTTC

size: NA
D: NA
J: TRBJ2-3
V: TRBV4-3
CDR3: CASSQDYRPDTQYF
DNA: TGCGCCAGCAGCCAAGATTATCGGCCAGATACGCAGTATTTT

size: NA
D: NA
J: TRBJ1-1
V: TRBV29-1
CDR3: CSVELTPGPEAFF
DNA: TGCAGCGTTGAGTTAACTCCGGGGCCTGAAGCTTTCTTT

size: NA
D: TRBD2
J: TRBJ2-5
V: TRBV4-2
CDR3: CASSQGPGLGETQYF
DNA: TGTGCCAGCAGCCAAGGCCCGGGACTAGGAGAGACCCAGTACTTC

size: few
D: NA
J: TRBJ2-2
V: TRBV5-6
CDR3: CASSAPGFTGTGELFF
DNA: TGTGCCAGCAGCGCACCAGGGTTCACCGGCACCGGGGAGCTGTTTTTT

size: NA
D: TRBD2
J: TRBJ2-7
V: TRBV29-1
CDR3: CSVEVTKGERGPSYEQYF
DNA: TGCAGCGTTGAGGTGACCAAGGGGGAGCGGGGGCCGTCCTACGAGCAGTACTTC

size: few
D: NA
J: TRBJ2-7
V: TRBV5-1
CDR3: CASSWTWSSYEQYF
DNA: TGCGCCAGCAGCTGGACATGGAGCTCCTACGAGCAGTACTTC

size: many
D: TRBD2
J: TRBJ2-3
V: TRBV20-1
CDR3: CSARETSGGTDTQYF
DNA: TGCAGTGCTAGAGAGACTAGCGGGGGCACAGATACGCAGTATTTT

size: NA
D: NA
J: TRBJ1-5
V: TRBV20-1
CDR3: CSASGRPNQPQHF
DNA: TGCAGTGCTAGTGGCAGACCGAATCAGCCCCAGCATTTT

size: few
D: TRBD1
J: TRBJ1-1
V: TRBV7-9
CDR3: CASSLGQGIPEAFF
DNA: TGTGCCAGCAGCTTAGGACAGGGGATACCTGAAGCTTTCTTT

size: few
D: NA
J: TRBJ2-5
V: TRBV4-3
CDR3: CASSQGFGWRETQYF
DNA: TGCGCCAGCAGCCAAGGTTTTGGGTGGAGGGAGACCCAGTACTTC

size: NA
D: TRBD1
J: TRBJ2-6
V: TRBV5-1
CDR3: CASSPWTGENRAGANVLTF
DNA: TGCGCCAGCAGCCCGTGGACAGGGGAAAATCGTGCTGGGGCCAACGTCCTGACTTTC

size: few
D: NA
J: TRBJ2-5
V: TRBV12-3/TRBV12-4
CDR3: CASTFRGKHQETQYF
DNA: TGTGCCAGCACCTTCCGGGGGAAGCACCAAGAGACCCAGTACTTC

size: NA
D: TRBD1
J: TRBJ1-5
V: TRBV5-1
CDR3: CASSEGGLQPQHF
DNA: TGCGCCAGCAGCGAAGGGGGCTTACAGCCCCAGCATTTT

size: many
D: TRBD2
J: TRBJ2-2
V: TRBV12-3/TRBV12-4
CDR3: CASRRLAGYAGELFF
DNA: TGTGCCAGCAGAAGACTAGCGGGGTACGCCGGGGAGCTGTTTTTT

size: few
D: TRBD1
J: TRBJ1-4
V: TRBV20-1
CDR3: CSAAAGTGDEKLFF
DNA: TGCAGTGCTGCTGCCGGGACAGGGGACGAAAAACTGTTTTTT

size: NA
D: NA
J: TRBJ2-2
V: TRBV24-1
CDR3: CATSDPDRPDTGELFF
DNA: TGTGCCACCAGTGATCCCGACAGGCCCGACACCGGGGAGCTGTTTTTT

size: NA
D: NA
J: TRBJ1-1
V: TRBV18
CDR3: CASSPGLGPEAFF
DNA: TGTGCCAGCTCACCAGGTTTAGGCCCTGAAGCTTTCTTT

size: few
D: NA
J: TRBJ2-1
V: TRBV29-1
CDR3: CSATRKSSYNEQFF
DNA: TGCAGCGCAACACGGAAAAGCTCCTACAATGAGCAGTTCTTC

size: NA
D: TRBD1
J: TRBJ2-7
V: TRBV10-3
CDR3: CAKPGQGIHEQYF
DNA: TGTGCCAAGCCGGGACAGGGGATCCACGAGCAGTACTTC

size: few
D: TRBD1
J: TRBJ2-7
V: TRBV15
CDR3: CATSRDARQGVYEQYF
DNA: TGTGCCACCAGCAGAGATGCTCGGCAGGGGGTCTACGAGCAGTACTTC

size: once
D: TRBD1
J: TRBJ2-1
V: TRBV9
CDR3: CASSAGQGRYEQFF
DNA: TGTGCCAGCAGCGCGGGACAGGGTCGATATGAGCAGTTCTTC

size: few
D: NA
J: TRBJ2-3
V: TRBV12-3/TRBV12-4
CDR3: CASSLGHTLKF
DNA: TGTGCCAGCAGTTTGGGACACACCCTCAAATTT

size: many
D: NA
J: TRBJ2-5
V: TRBV6-1
CDR3: CASSPRQKETQYF
DNA: TGTGCCAGCAGTCCCCGACAGAAAGAGACCCAGTACTTC

size: few
D: NA
J: TRBJ2-1
V: TRBV5-6
CDR3: CASSFGAGAGEQFF
DNA: TGTGCCAGCAGCTTTGGGGCAGGGGCTGGTGAGCAGTTCTTC

size: NA
D: NA
J: TRBJ2-7
V: TRBV5-1
CDR3: CASRPGQGSAEQYF
DNA: TGCGCCAGCAGACCGGGGCAGGGGTCGGCCGAGCAGTACTTC

size: few
D: NA
J: TRBJ1-5
V: TRBV15
CDR3: CATSRGAAQHF
DNA: TGTGCCACCAGCAGAGGGGCGGCTCAGCATTTT

size: NA
D: NA
J: TRBJ2-4
V: TRBV5-1
CDR3: CASSLGDALIEYKNIQYF
DNA: TGCGCCAGCAGCTTGGGGGACGCCCTAATTGAATACAAAAACATTCAGTACTTC

size: NA
D: TRBD1
J: TRBJ2-1
V: TRBV5-5
CDR3: CASSQQTGTGNNEQFF
DNA: TGTGCCAGCAGCCAACAGACCGGGACAGGTAACAATGAGCAGTTCTTC